The 2 T cell receptor beta chains below were found in one sample sequenced in a study of T cell clusters in autoimmune cytopenias (dated by TCRdb to 2018 to 2020). TRB amplification used around 250 ng of peripheral blood genomic DNA, tens of thousands of genome equivalents, per sample. The listed sequencing device is Illumina MiSeq. To amplify TRB rearrangements, a touch-down multiplex PCR protocol was run with the TRB-A and TRB-B primer pools combined in a single tube. The reads went through TCRdb reprocessing, and each CDR3 protein sequence gets one entry with no DNA. This sample's listing comprises under 2,500 distinct CDR3 sequences. The ten largest clones represent about 7.1% of the sample. The same data also contributed to another study, on T cell repertoires in aging, cancer and after chemotherapy.

Sequencing input: peripheral blood. The receptors come from a human donor in good health.

Judged by frequency, this clonotype is medium-sized. The chain has TRBV19 and TRBJ2-4; TCRdb names TRBD1, which stays unverified in the absence of DNA. Looked up from germline, CDR1 is LNHDA and CDR2 is SQIVND (reference sequence). The CDR3 length is 17 residues. The CDR3: CASSPETGLLAKNIQYF.

The gene calls are TRBV27 and TRBJ2-7; lacking DNA, the TRBD2 call made by TCRdb goes unchecked. CDR1 and CDR2 from the germline V gene are MNHEY and SMNVEV (reference sequence). This CDR3 contains 15 residues. The CDR3 is CASSLEAGGSYEQYF.